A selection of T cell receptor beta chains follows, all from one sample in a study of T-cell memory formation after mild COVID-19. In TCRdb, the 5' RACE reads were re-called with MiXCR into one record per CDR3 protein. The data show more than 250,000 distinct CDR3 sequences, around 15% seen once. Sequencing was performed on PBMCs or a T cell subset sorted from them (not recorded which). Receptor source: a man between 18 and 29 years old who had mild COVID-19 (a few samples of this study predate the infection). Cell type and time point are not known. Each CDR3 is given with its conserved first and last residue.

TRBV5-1 CASSLRGGLSTDTQYF
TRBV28 CASTKRGVKETQYF
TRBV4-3 CASSQAQLAKNIQYF
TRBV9 CASSLTGTDQEQFF
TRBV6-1 CASSEVGETEAFF
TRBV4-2 CASSQEGNSYNEQFF
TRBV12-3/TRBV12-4 CASSLAQPEAFF
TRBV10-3 CAISETVHERGYTF
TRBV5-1 CASRLSGLSTDTQYF
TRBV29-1 CSVVGGGRDTQYF
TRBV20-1 CSAPEAGGFSTEAFF
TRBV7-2 CASSLELAGATNTGELFF
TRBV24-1 CATSEGGRKEGRDAWRGTGELFF
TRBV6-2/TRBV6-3 CASSYLTGLGRVLSTTDTQYF
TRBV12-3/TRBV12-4 CASSPGGSSYNSPLHF
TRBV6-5 CASSYGVGQPYGYTF
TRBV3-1 CASTPRGQDNSPLHF
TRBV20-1 CSARGRQGPAHTF
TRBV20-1 CSAGAGGAQPQHF
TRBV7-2 CASSLRQGSRGYTF
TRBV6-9 CASSSGQGVNEQFF
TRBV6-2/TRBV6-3 CASSSQLGETQYF
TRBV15 CATSPPSCGVAGGQDEQFF
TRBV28 CASSLHGSGYTF
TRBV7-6 CASSTGTGTGELFF
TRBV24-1 CATSDFRGFSYNEQFF
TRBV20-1 CSARDGTSTDTQYF
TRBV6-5 CASSYSFSSGANVLTF
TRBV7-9 CASSLDRSLYEQYF
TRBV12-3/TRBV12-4 CASRSTDGVNTEAFF
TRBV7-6 CASSLTGPANTGELFF
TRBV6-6 CASSQDRNTGELFF
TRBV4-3 CASSQDGGQVGETQYF
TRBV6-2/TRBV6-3 CASGRQVPGGGYTF
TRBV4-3 CASSQDWRTSGYNEQFF
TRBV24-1 CATRDAAGTDTQYF
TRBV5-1 CASSFTRGPREKLFF
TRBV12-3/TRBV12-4 CASSFVGTSGGPEQFF
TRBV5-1 CASSLGSSNTEAFF
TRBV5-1 CASSLGSGWITEAFF
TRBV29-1 CSAKDRSGHNEQFF
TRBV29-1 CSVGATGTNTEAFF
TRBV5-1 CASSLDAAGVKETQYF
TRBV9 CASSVVGTRTDTQYF
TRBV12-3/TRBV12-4 CASSHGQGAYNEQFF
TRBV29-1 CSVEGPSDYGYTF
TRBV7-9 CASSAAGDEQFF
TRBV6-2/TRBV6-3 CASSWVESGANVLTF
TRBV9 CASSVAASRANTEAFF